Listed below are T cell receptor beta chains from one sample, sequenced in a study of vaccination and CD4 T cells after COVID-19. TCRdb redid the calling of the PCR reads with MiXCR, one entry per CDR3 protein. The table lists under 15,000 distinct CDR3 sequences, 56% of them singletons. Antigens of these TCRs are unknown. The material sequenced was CD4+ T cells from blood, cultured in vitro. These receptors were taken from a human donor who had recovered from COVID-19. The CDR3 runs from the conserved cysteine through the conserved F or W. Size tells how often a clone was seen (once, few, many) or the class of an expanded clone, and some rows leave it out.

V gene	J gene	clone size	CDR3 protein
TRBV6-4	TRBJ1-2	.	CASSETGERGLYGYTF
TRBV6-1	TRBJ1-2	.	CASSLGGAHYGYTF
TRBV20-1	TRBJ1-1	.	CSASGSEARTDTEAFF
TRBV30	TRBJ1-2	once	CAWSFQPRGYTF
TRBV29-1	TRBJ1-2	.	CSARTGGANYGYTF
TRBV2	TRBJ2-1	.	CASRDSMSSYNEQFF
TRBV6-1	TRBJ2-1	.	CASSRGLGHNEQFF
TRBV10-3	TRBJ2-1	.	CAISGTNRGYNEQFF
TRBV20-1	TRBJ1-6	few	CSASGATVSPLHF
TRBV2	TRBJ2-2	few	CASSPTSRTGELFF
TRBV12-3/TRBV12-4	TRBJ1-5	.	CASSFRVRFVGTAHSNQPQHF
TRBV20-1	TRBJ2-7	.	CSATSRTGYEQYF
TRBV6-1	TRBJ1-5	.	CASSAAGNSWQPQHF
TRBV7-9	TRBJ2-3	once	CASRPIPGQGSTDTQYF
TRBV24-1	TRBJ2-2	.	CATSDPGWGRTGELFF
TRBV11-2	TRBJ2-5	.	CASSLPGGTQYF
TRBV20-1	TRBJ2-7	.	CSASSGRAYEQYF
TRBV4-2	TRBJ1-1	.	CASSQEGTRVNTEAFF
TRBV6-1	TRBJ1-3	few	CASSPDASGNTIYF
TRBV19	TRBJ2-3	.	CASSLGTRGDTQYF
TRBV6-1	TRBJ2-6	.	CASSEAQGDGANVLTF
TRBV6-5	TRBJ2-3	.	CASSLGGRTDTQYF
TRBV10-3	TRBJ2-2	.	CAISAAGELFF
TRBV24-1	TRBJ1-2	.	CATSGQGYGYTF
TRBV5-1	TRBJ2-2	.	CASSPGPPTGELFF
TRBV6-1	TRBJ1-3	.	CASRAGGNTIYF
TRBV7-9	TRBJ1-1	few	CASSPLNTEAFF
TRBV7-6	TRBJ2-5	.	CASSPTTDWTGGETQYF
TRBV7-6	TRBJ2-3	.	CASDWTSGGSDTQYF
TRBV20-1	TRBJ2-5	few	CSARAPRFWVEGTSGSFFQETQYF
TRBV6-2/TRBV6-3	TRBJ2-5	.	CASSYRAQETQYF
TRBV15	TRBJ1-2	few	CATSRDRGNYGYTF
TRBV7-3	TRBJ2-1	.	CASSLIGEYNEQFF
TRBV20-1	TRBJ2-1	.	CSASRASGINEQFF
TRBV19	TRBJ2-3	few	CASGTSGSYDTQYF
TRBV11-2	TRBJ2-7	once	CASSPFGLSSYEQYF
TRBV2	TRBJ1-5	medium-sized	CASSDVLSNQPQHF
TRBV10-3	TRBJ2-1	few	CAISVQEVEQFF
TRBV10-1	TRBJ2-7	.	CASSESPSDEQYF
TRBV28	TRBJ1-5	.	CASSSGQGFQPQHF